This entry features one TCR beta chain sequence. The sample is drawn from a study of blood T cell repertoires in COVID-19. Study at large: Acute-phase and convalescent COVID-19 samples originated in the United States, Italy and Spain.

As originally analysed: Counts of nucleated cells, estimated from reference gene primer amplification, were obtained. The repertoire was sequenced with immunoSEQ multiplex PCR; TCRdb's copy has only in-frame clones and lacks some. D and trimming were read from the DNA, whereas the V and J calls and clone size are those reported in that table. The sample includes 250,000 to 400,000 clones, about 87% seen only once; the top ten take 1.5% to 2%. Germline CDR1 is LGHNA and CDR2 is YNFKEQ. The CDR3 runs to 15 residues. V gave up 0 bases and J gave up 5 bases; unmatched junction bases: 5. Patients from Seattle were sampled longitudinally, starting during active infection.

This rearrangement joins TRBV4-2 to TRBJ2-3; TRBD2 agrees at 7 bases. The TCR was taken from a woman aged 30 to 39 with COVID-19, enrolled during active disease. Sequencing was done on a sample of peripheral blood. The CDR3 protein is CASSQDGREGDTQYF. In nucleotides, the CDR3 is TGTGCCAGCAGCCAAGATGGTAGGGAGGGAGATACGCAGTATTTT.